A single sample is the source of the 29 T cell receptor beta chains below, sequenced in a study of blood T cells in healthy people across ages. Then a second PCR, running about 6 to 12 cycles, was carried out with a sample-barcoded 5' primer and a J-beta primer mix. MiXCR was run by TCRdb on the 5' RACE reads, yielding one entry per CDR3 protein. The table includes more than 650,000 distinct CDR3 sequences, around 24% detected once. The same sample was also studied in work on T cells of mothers and their children.

Sequenced input: blood. The receptor set was obtained from a boy aged 10-17 years in good health.

The V and J genes are TRBV12-3 or TRBV12-4 and TRBJ1-1; 8 positions agree with TRBD1. The V segment lost 3 bases and the J segment 3 bases; nucleotides outside the gene matches: 3. CDR3 length: 14 amino acids. The DNA of the CDR3 is TGTGCCAGCAGTTTTCAGGGGGCGGACACTGAAGCTTTCTTT. Amino acid sequence: CASSFQGADTEAFF.

This clonotype was counted a few times. The chain joins TRBV6-5 to TRBJ2-3, with a tentative D call TRBD2 (5 bases). V gave up 4 bases and J gave up 0 bases, with 20 bases separating them. Germline values: CDR1 MNHEY, CDR2 SVGAGI. This CDR3 contains 18 residues. CDR3 sequence reads: CASSCPTRETTSTDTQYF. The CDR3 DNA is TGTGCCAGCAGTTGCCCGACGAGGGAAACGACTAGCACAGATACGCAGTATTTT.

V and J are TRBV4-1 and TRBJ2-1, with D perhaps being TRBD1 or TRBD2 (5 bases each). The J call may not be correct, given that the DNA end is closer to TRBJ2-5. This CDR3 region has 15 residues. CDR1 is MGHRA and CDR2 is YSYEKL in the germline V gene. CDR3 loop: CASSQHGTEQETQYF. The CDR3 DNA follows: TGCGCCAGCAGCCAACACGGGACGGAACAAGAGACCCAGTACTTC.

This chain joins TRBV4-1 and TRBJ2-4; 11 nucleotides match TRBD1. The CDR3 spans 14 residues. The germline V gene encodes CDR1 MGHRA and CDR2 YSYEKL. Trimming cost V 5 bases and J 9 bases; bases outside gene matches: 6. CDR3 coding DNA: TGCGCCAGCAGCTTCGGACAGGGGGCAAGCATTCAGTACTTC. The encoded protein is CASSFGQGASIQYF.

V gene TRBV27 combines with J gene TRBJ1-3, with D hard to call. V was cut by 6 bases and J by 1 base, with 13 bases left in between. CDR3 size: 15 residues. CDR1 is MNHEY and CDR2 is SMNVEV in the germline V gene (reference sequence). The CDR3 region has the DNA TGTGCCAGCAGGGCCGCCAGTCCTTCTGGAAACACCATATATTTT. Its translation: CASRAASPSGNTIYF.

The V call is TRBV20-1, the J call TRBJ2-1; a weak D match, TRBD2 (5 bases). V gave up 3 bases and J gave up 0 bases, with 12 bases separating them. Germline V CDR1 and CDR2: DFQATT, SNEGSKA (reference sequence). CDR3 length equals 15 residues. Written as DNA, the CDR3 is TGCAGTGCTAGGGACTCGGCGAGCTCCTACAATGAGCAGTTCTTC. Translating gives CSARDSASSYNEQFF.

The chain is built from TRBV5-1 and TRBJ2-5; D perhaps matches TRBD1 (7 bases). Trimming left V 4 bases short and J 4 bases short, with 14 bases between. In germline, CDR1 is SGHRS, CDR2 YFSETQ. The CDR3 runs 14 residues. As DNA, the CDR3 is TGCGCCAGCAGCCGGGCTCAGGGGGGAGAGACCCAGTACTTC. Its translation: CASSRAQGGETQYF.

This clonotype was detected a few times. The chain has TRBV5-1 and TRBJ1-1; 8 bases line up with TRBD1. V trimming: 4 bases; J trimming: 4 bases; junction bases outside the gene matches: 12. CDR3 size: 16 residues. Germline CDR1 reads SGHRS; CDR2 reads YFSETQ. The CDR3 DNA is TGCGCCAGCAGCCACCCCAGGACAGGGCGAGGCACTGAAGCTTTCTTT. Translated, it gives CASSHPRTGRGTEAFF.

The chain joins TRBV29-1 to TRBJ2-1; D not resolved. V was shortened by 5 bases and J by 5 bases, with 13 bases between the two germline ends. The germline gives CDR1 SQVTM, CDR2 ANQGSEA. The CDR3 loop spans 13 amino acids. This CDR3 reads CSVRPPLDNEQFF. In nucleotides, the CDR3 is TGCAGCGTTCGACCCCCCCTGGACAATGAGCAGTTCTTC.

This clonotype has just a few counts. J is TRBJ2-5 and V is TRBV29-1; D may correspond to TRBD1 or TRBD2 (5 bases each). The CDR3 spans 11 residues. Trimming took 7 bases from V and 5 from J, leaving 11 bases between them. The V gene's germline CDR1 is SQVTM and CDR2 ANQGSEA. CDR3 sequence (DNA): TGCAGCGCCCGGGGCTTGGAGACCCAGTACTTC. Protein sequence: CSARGLETQYF.

This clonotype turned up a few times. The CDR3 DNA is TGTGCCACCAGCAACCCGAGCACAGATACGCAGTATTTT. Encoded protein: CATSNPSTDTQYF. The rearrangement links TRBV15 to TRBJ2-3, with D unclear. The CDR3 is made up of 13 amino acids. Trimming shortened V by 4 bases and J by 0 bases, and 5 bases separated the two germline ends. From germline, CDR1 is LNHNV and CDR2 YYDKDF (reference sequence).

Only a few counts were recorded for this clonotype. The CDR3 DNA reads TGCGCCAGCAGCGGCTGGACTTTTAGCTCCTACGAGCAGTACTTC. This translates into CASSGWTFSSYEQYF. This sequence joins TRBV5-1 and TRBJ2-7, with D possibly matching TRBD2 (5 bases). Per germline, CDR1 SGHRS and CDR2 YFSETQ. This CDR3 has 15 amino acids. The germline V and J ends were trimmed by 4 bases and 0 bases, with 14 bases remaining between them.

The rearrangement uses TRBV2 and TRBJ2-4; no firm D call. Germline CDR1 and CDR2: SNHLY and FYNNEI. The V end was cut by 6 bases, the J end by 7 bases, with 10 bases between. The CDR3 has 12 residues. The CDR3 is CASSYPENIQYF. In DNA form, the CDR3 reads TGTGCCAGCAGCTACCCAGAGAACATTCAGTACTTC.

This clonotype was counted between two and nine times. The chain carries TRBV12-3 or TRBV12-4 and TRBJ1-1; D possibly corresponds to TRBD1 (5 bases). The V gene lost 6 bases and the J gene lost 4 bases, with 27 bases spanning the gap. CDR3 length equals 18 residues. In nucleotides, the CDR3 is TGTGCCAGCAGCCTTCGTCAGGGAATCGGAAGGTTGAGCACTGAAGCTTTCTTT. This translates into CASSLRQGIGRLSTEAFF.

The CDR3 sequence: CASSPLWGEANVLTF. The CDR3 nucleotides read TGTGCCAGCAGTCCTCTATGGGGGGAGGCCAACGTCCTGACTTTC. V and J are TRBV7-8 and TRBJ2-6, with D maybe TRBD2 (6 bases). The V end was cut by 6 bases, the J end by 6 bases, with 15 bases between. The CDR3 loop spans 15 amino acids. The germline gives CDR1 SGHVS, CDR2 FQNEAQ. The full variable domain, rest sourced from reference TRBV7-8 and TRBJ2-6, is GAGVSQSPRYKVAKRGQDVALRCDPISGHVSLFWYQQALGQGPEFLTYFQNEAQLDKSGLPSDRFFAERPEGSVSTLKIQRTQQEDSAVYLCASSPLWGEANVLTFGAGSRLTVL.

This clonotype has at least ten counts. This sequence joins TRBV4-2 and TRBJ2-1; D may correspond to TRBD1 or TRBD2 (6 bases each). There are 16 residues in the CDR3. The germline V gene has CDR1 LGHNA and CDR2 YNFKEQ. Deletions cut 3 bases from V and 4 bases from J, with 16 bases between. The DNA of the CDR3 is TGTGCCAGCAGCCATACGGGGGCGGGTGGATACAATGAGCAGTTCTTC. This translates into CASSHTGAGGYNEQFF.

This clonotype was detected only a few times. The chain combines TRBV25-1 with TRBJ2-5, with D maybe TRBD2 (6 bases). This CDR3 is built from 16 residues. V was shortened by 1 base and J by 3 bases, with 15 bases between the two germline ends. The germline gives CDR1 MGHDK, CDR2 SYGVNS. The CDR3 DNA reads TGTGCCAGCAGTGAATGGAGGGTTTCGGCGGAAGAGACCCAGTACTTC. It translates to CASSEWRVSAEETQYF.

This clonotype occurred a few times. The chain has TRBV5-1 and TRBJ1-1; possible D gene TRBD1, 5 bases. Trimming took off 4 bases at V and 0 bases at J, with 13 bases between the two ends. The CDR3 runs to 15 residues. The germline gives CDR1 SGHRS, CDR2 YFSETQ. The CDR3 bases are TGCGCCAGCAGCCCGAGACAGATCATGAACACTGAAGCTTTCTTT. Translated, it gives CASSPRQIMNTEAFF.

The chain joins TRBV10-3 to TRBJ2-3; unclear D gene. The CDR3 is 11 amino acids. Germline CDR1 ENHRY, CDR2 SYGVKD. V lost 6 bases, J lost 5 bases, and 6 bases lay in between. The CDR3 region is CAIRAGDTQYF. CDR3 DNA sequence: TGTGCCATCAGGGCCGGAGATACGCAGTATTTT.

This clonotype appeared a few times. The gene calls are TRBV20-1 and TRBJ2-1, with unresolved D. The V gene's germline CDR1 is DFQATT and CDR2 SNEGSKA (reference sequence). The CDR3 runs 13 residues. The ends were cut back, 7 bases at V and 1 base at J, with 11 bases in the middle. The DNA for the CDR3 is TGCAGTGGGGTGGGCTATTCCTACAATGAGCAGTTCTTC. Protein product: CSGVGYSYNEQFF.

The rearrangement uses TRBV29-1 and TRBJ2-1; perhaps TRBD1 as D (5 bases). The germline gives CDR1 SQVTM, CDR2 ANQGSEA. There are 11 residues in the CDR3. Trimming took off 6 bases at V and 10 bases at J, with 13 bases between the two ends. The CDR3 nucleotides are TGCAGCGTGGTGGGGCAGCCGGAGCAGTTCTTC. Amino acids: CSVVGQPEQFF.

This clonotype was observed a handful of times. The rearrangement uses TRBV7-9 and TRBJ2-1; possibly TRBD1 or TRBD2 for D (5 bases each). This CDR3 is built from 12 residues. Looked up from germline, CDR1 is SEHNR and CDR2 is FQNEAQ (reference sequence). Trimming took 4 bases from V and 6 from J, leaving 7 bases between them. The CDR3, as DNA: TGTGCCAGCAGCTCAGGGACCAATGAGCAGTTCTTC. Its protein is CASSSGTNEQFF.

The chain carries TRBV11-2 and TRBJ1-3; 9 bases are shared with TRBD1. J gave up 4 bases and V 5 bases, and 6 bases lay outside the gene matches. In germline, CDR1 is SGHAT, CDR2 FQNNGV. CDR3 length: 15 amino acids. The CDR3 spells CASSRTGAQGNTIYF. For the CDR3, the DNA is TGTGCCAGCAGCCGGACAGGGGCGCAGGGAAACACCATATATTTT.

This clonotype showed up just a few times. The V gene is TRBV30, the J gene TRBJ1-1; D perhaps matches TRBD1 (6 bases). CDR3 length: 15 amino acids. Trimming took 2 bases from V and 6 from J, leaving 19 bases between them. CDR1 GTSNPN and CDR2 SVGIG come from the germline V gene (reference sequence). CDR3 loop: CAWSPRAGVGAEAFF. DNA for the CDR3: TGTGCCTGGAGTCCCCGGGCAGGGGTAGGGGCTGAAGCTTTCTTT.

This clonotype occurred once. The rearrangement links TRBV5-5 to TRBJ1-2, with a weak D call TRBD1 (6 bases). V was pared by 0 bases and J by 2 bases, with 14 bases between. The CDR3 runs to 16 residues. Germline V lookup: CDR1 SGHKS, CDR2 YYEKEE (reference sequence). The CDR3 spells CASSLAGQLGNYGYTF. In nucleotides, the CDR3 is TGTGCCAGCAGCTTGGCCGGACAGCTGGGGAACTATGGCTACACCTTC.

The sample holds a few counts of this clonotype. The V and J genes are TRBV5-1 and TRBJ2-5; 9 bases agree with TRBD1. V trimming: 4 bases; J trimming: 11 bases; junction bases outside the gene matches: 12. CDR1 and CDR2 from the germline V gene are SGHRS and YFSETQ. This CDR3 has 14 residues. The CDR3, as DNA: TGCGCCAGCAGCAGGGACAGGGTATTGTCGGAGCAGTACTTC. Protein product: CASSRDRVLSEQYF.

This clonotype has a handful of counts. This chain connects TRBV14 to TRBJ1-4, with unresolved D. Germline loops: CDR1 SGHDN, CDR2 FVKESK. The CDR3 runs to 15 residues. Trimming shortened V by 4 bases and J by 5 bases, and 14 bases separated the two germline ends. The CDR3 loop is CASSRPGLQNEKLFF. The CDR3 region has the DNA TGTGCCAGCAGCCGACCCGGGCTCCAAAATGAAAAACTGTTTTTT.

This clonotype has only one observation. The V and J genes are TRBV5-4 and TRBJ2-3, with D possibly being TRBD1 (6 bases). The CDR3 totals 15 residues. The V gene's germline CDR1 is SGHNT and CDR2 YYREEE (reference sequence). V was pared by 2 bases and J by 0 bases, with 10 bases between. The CDR3 nucleotides are TGTGCCAGCAGCTTTCCTCAGGGGAGCACAGATACGCAGTATTTT. It encodes CASSFPQGSTDTQYF.

The V and J genes are TRBV3-1 and TRBJ1-4; possible D gene TRBD1, 5 bases. This CDR3 is 14 amino acids long. The V end was cut by 4 bases, the J end by 10 bases, with 16 bases between. CDR1 is LGHDT, CDR2 YNNKEL, per germline (reference sequence). This CDR3 is CASSLTYGGGKLFF. The CDR3 DNA reads as TGTGCCAGCAGCCTGACTTACGGGGGTGGAAAACTGTTTTTT. Complete variable domain (other parts from reference TRBV3-1 and TRBJ1-4): DTAVSQTPKYLVTQMGNDKSIKCEQNLGHDTMYWYKQDSKKFLKIMFSYNNKELIINETVPNRFSPKSPDKAHLNLHINSLELGDSAVYFCASSLTYGGGKLFFGSGTQLSVL.